Following are 22 T cell receptor beta chains from one sample sequenced in a study of T-cell memory formation after mild COVID-19. Using its own MiXCR run on the 5' RACE reads, TCRdb lists one record per CDR3 protein. The sample lists about 82,000 distinct CDR3 sequences, roughly 16% seen once, with under 45% in the top ten. Material for sequencing was PBMCs or a T cell subset sorted from them (not recorded which). These receptors all come from a man aged 18 to 29 who had mild COVID-19 (a few samples of this study predate the infection). Cell type and time point are not known.

In this sample, this clonotype turned up a few times. The chain combines TRBV6-2 or TRBV6-3 with TRBJ2-4; the D gene is possibly TRBD1 (7 bases). V was cut by 2 bases and J by 6 bases, with 14 bases left in between. The length of the CDR3 is 15 residues. Germline V lookup: CDR1 MNHEY, CDR2 SVGEGT. The chain's CDR3 is CASSYTTGEANIQYF. The CDR3 DNA sequence: TGTGCCAGCAGTTACACCACAGGGGAGGCAAACATTCAGTACTTC.

The chain couples TRBV4-3 to TRBJ1-2; D remains unclear. CDR3 length: 13 residues. Germline V CDR1 and CDR2: LGHNA, YSLEER. Trimming took 0 bases from V and 5 from J, leaving 7 bases between them. This chain's CDR3 is CASSQDVFYGYTF. The DNA of the CDR3 is TGCGCCAGCAGCCAAGATGTATTTTATGGCTACACCTTC.

The chain uses TRBV7-2 and TRBJ2-1; D not resolved. Trimming removed 4 bases from V and 6 bases from J, with 7 bases in between. CDR1 and CDR2 from the germline V gene are SGHTA and FQGNSA. The CDR3 runs 12 residues. CDR3: CASSWPSNEQFF. DNA of the CDR3: TGTGCCAGCAGCTGGCCGTCCAATGAGCAGTTCTTC. Using reference TRBV7-2 and TRBJ2-1 for the parts outside the CDR3, the full variable domain is GAGVSQSPSNKVTEKGKDVELRCDPISGHTALYWYRQSLGQGLEFLIYFQGNSAPDKSGLPSDRFSAERTGGSVSTLTIQRTQQEDSAVYLCASSWPSNEQFFGPGTRLTVL.

The chain has TRBV9 and TRBJ1-1; no definite D call. CDR3 length: 14 amino acids. V lost 0 bases to trimming and J lost 1 base, with 7 bases between them. Germline-derived CDR1 and CDR2 are SGDLS and YYNGEE. The CDR3 nucleotides read TGTGCCAGCAGCGTAGGGTCAGGGAACACTGAAGCTTTCTTT. Encoded protein: CASSVGSGNTEAFF. The full variable domain, with the rest looked up from reference TRBV9 and TRBJ1-1, is DSGVTQTPKHLITATGQRVTLRCSPRSGDLSVYWYQQSLDQGLQFLIQYYNGEERAKGNILERFSAQQFPDLHSELNLSSLELGDSALYFCASSVGSGNTEAFFGQGTRLTVV.

This clonotype was seen a few times. The CDR3 DNA reads TGTGCCAGCAGTGCTAGCGGGGGGGCCTTTGAGCAGTTCTTC. This encodes CASSASGGAFEQFF. The V gene is TRBV7-6, the J gene TRBJ2-1, with 12 bases aligning to TRBD2. The trim removed 6 bases at V and 9 bases at J, leaving 6 bases unmatched. Germline V CDR1 and CDR2: SGHVS, FNYEAQ. There are 14 residues in the CDR3.

V and J are TRBV4-1 and TRBJ2-7; the match to TRBD2 covers 8 bases. The V segment lost 0 bases and the J segment 4 bases; nucleotides outside the gene matches: 5. CDR3 length: 15 amino acids. The germline gives CDR1 MGHRA, CDR2 YSYEKL. The CDR3 sequence: CASSQDRLALYEQYF. Written as DNA, the CDR3 is TGCGCCAGCAGCCAAGATAGACTAGCGTTATACGAGCAGTACTTC.

This clonotype was detected only a few times. The rearrangement uses TRBV29-1 and TRBJ1-2; D is unclear. CDR3 length: 11 residues. Per germline, CDR1 SQVTM and CDR2 ANQGSEA. The V and J ends lost 3 bases and 3 bases respectively, with 5 bases between them. CDR3 sequence (DNA): TGCAGCGTTGAGCGAGACTATGGCTACACCTTC. It specifies CSVERDYGYTF. Supplemented by reference TRBV29-1 and TRBJ1-2, the full variable domain reads SAVISQKPSRDICQRGTSLTIQCQVDSQVTMMFWYRQQPGQSLTLIATANQGSEATYESGFVIDKFPISRPNLTFSTLTVSNMSPEDSSIYLCSVERDYGYTFGSGTRLTVV.

This chain connects TRBV7-9 to TRBJ1-1, with 9 bases lining up with TRBD1. Germline trimming cut 5 bases from V and 5 bases from J; bases unmatched to any gene: 6. This CDR3 spans 14 amino acids. CDR1 and CDR2 from the germline V gene are SEHNR and FQNEAQ (reference sequence). The CDR3 is CASSGTGRRTEAFF. For the CDR3, the DNA is TGTGCCAGCAGCGGGACAGGGAGAAGGACTGAAGCTTTCTTT.

The V call is TRBV4-2, the J call TRBJ2-7; unclear D gene. Trimming left V 0 bases short and J 5 bases short, with 14 bases between. The CDR3 spans 15 residues. Per the germline V gene, CDR1 is LGHNA and CDR2 is YNFKEQ. CDR3 DNA sequence: TGTGCCAGCAGCCAAGAGCTCCTTAACGAAAACGAGCAGTACTTC. Translation: CASSQELLNENEQYF.

This sequence joins TRBV5-6 and TRBJ2-7, with 8 bases that match TRBD1. CDR1 is SGHDT, CDR2 YYEEEE, per germline. There are 14 residues in the CDR3. V dropped 3 bases and J dropped 9; count of bases not matched to a gene: 11. CDR3 protein: CASSSGQVLSRQYF. DNA of the CDR3: TGTGCCAGCAGCTCGGGACAGGTCCTCTCGCGGCAGTACTTC.

This clonotype came up many times. The J gene is TRBJ1-4, the V gene TRBV6-6; D gene ambiguous. Deletions cut 3 bases from V and 7 bases from J, with 12 bases between. Germline V gene data show CDR1 as MNHNY and CDR2 as SVGAGI (reference sequence). The CDR3 consists of 14 residues. CDR3 loop: CASSYLLGGEKLFF. The CDR3, as DNA: TGTGCCAGCAGTTATTTGTTAGGAGGTGAAAAACTGTTTTTT.

This clonotype was seen at least ten times. The genes are TRBV7-2 and TRBJ1-1; possibly TRBD1 for D (6 bases). Germline values: CDR1 SGHTA, CDR2 FQGNSA. The CDR3 has 15 amino acids. V was cut by 5 bases and J by 1 base, with 14 bases left in between. CDR3 DNA: TGTGCCAGCAGCCCCCCCCGGGGGCAGAACACTGAAGCTTTCTTT. Translated, it gives CASSPPRGQNTEAFF.

This clonotype was observed a single time. V is TRBV21-1 and J is TRBJ2-4. TRBV21-1 is reported as a pseudogene. CDR3 length: 16 amino acids. CDR3 DNA: TGTGCCAGCAGCAAAGCGCCAGCAATCGCCAAAAACATTCAGTACTTC. Translated, it gives CASSKAPAIAKNIQYF.

A few counts support this clonotype. The chain joins TRBV10-1 to TRBJ2-3; 7 positions match TRBD2. The CDR3 loop spans 16 amino acids. Germline CDR1 is WNHNN and CDR2 is SYGVQD (reference sequence). V trimming: 2 bases; J trimming: 6 bases; junction bases outside the gene matches: 11. The CDR3 region has the DNA TGCGCCAGCAGTGAGGTAGTTGGACTAGAGTTCGATACGCAGTATTTT. This encodes CASSEVVGLEFDTQYF.

V and J are TRBV9 and TRBJ2-3; D possibly uses TRBD1 or TRBD2 (6 bases each). CDR1 is SGDLS and CDR2 is YYNGEE in the germline V gene. The CDR3 contains 16 residues. V shed 0 bases and J shed 3 bases, with 14 bases lying between them. The CDR3 sequence is CASSVAFSGATDTQYF. CDR3 DNA: TGTGCCAGCAGCGTAGCGTTCTCGGGGGCTACAGATACGCAGTATTTT.

This clonotype was detected a few times. The chain couples TRBV7-9 to TRBJ2-1; D possibly corresponds to TRBD1 (6 bases). Germline-derived CDR1 and CDR2 are SEHNR and FQNEAQ (reference sequence). CDR3 length: 13 residues. Trimming cost V 6 bases and J 7 bases, with 13 bases left between them. This chain's CDR3 is CASSTGTLNEQFF. The CDR3 region has the DNA TGTGCCAGCAGTACCGGGACATTGAATGAGCAGTTCTTC. The whole variable domain, filled in from reference TRBV7-9 and TRBJ2-1, reads DTGVSQNPRHKITKRGQNVTFRCDPISEHNRLYWYRQTLGQGPEFLTYFQNEAQLEKSRLLSDRFSAERPKGSFSTLEIQRTEQGDSAMYLCASSTGTLNEQFFGPGTRLTVL.

This clonotype was seen a handful of times. The genes are TRBV28 and TRBJ2-1, with 9 bases fitting TRBD2. This CDR3 contains 16 residues. Germline CDR1 is MDHEN and CDR2 is SYDVKM. Trimming removed 0 bases from V and 0 bases from J; junction bases left unmatched: 0. CDR3 region: CASSLWTSGSYNEQFF. In DNA, the CDR3 is TGTGCCAGCAGTTTATGGACTAGCGGCTCCTACAATGAGCAGTTCTTC. Together with reference TRBV28 and TRBJ2-1, the CDR3 gives the full variable domain: DVKVTQSSRYLVKRTGEKVFLECVQDMDHENMFWYRQDPGLGLRLIYFSYDVKMKEKGDIPEGYSVSREKKERFSLILESASTNQTSMYLCASSLWTSGSYNEQFFGPGTRLTVL.

This clonotype was counted a few times. The rearrangement joins TRBV4-3 to TRBJ2-5; 11 positions match TRBD2. This CDR3 contains 16 residues. V lost 4 bases to trimming and J lost 5 bases; unmatched junction nucleotides: 9. Germline V gives CDR1 LGHNA, CDR2 YSLEER. The CDR3 bases are TGCGCCAGCAGCCTCTATCTAGCGGGGGGAACGGAGACCCAGTACTTC. Translated: CASSLYLAGGTETQYF.

This clonotype was seen many times. The chain couples TRBV27 to TRBJ2-1; the D is unclear. The CDR3 is made up of 11 amino acids. Trimming took off 3 bases at V and 6 bases at J, with 3 bases between the two ends. Germline CDR1 reads MNHEY; CDR2 reads SMNVEV (reference sequence). The CDR3 nucleotides read TGTGCCAGCAGTTTTGGCAATGAGCAGTTCTTC. Its translation: CASSFGNEQFF.

This clonotype was observed at least ten times. The genes are TRBV7-2 and TRBJ2-7, with 9 positions matching TRBD1. After removal of 2 bases from V and 7 bases from J, the junction contained 9 bases not matched to a gene. Germline values: CDR1 SGHTA, CDR2 FQGNSA. The CDR3 runs 15 residues. The CDR3 nucleotides read TGTGCCAGCAGCTTAACCGGGACAGGGACCTGGGAGCAGTACTTC. It translates to CASSLTGTGTWEQYF.

A few counts support this clonotype. The chain employs TRBV7-9 and TRBJ1-4; D is unclear. Trimming took 3 bases from V and 0 from J, leaving 8 bases between them. The CDR3 spans 15 residues. Germline-derived CDR1 and CDR2 are SEHNR and FQNEAQ (reference sequence). CDR3 sequence: CASSLSGSTNEKLFF. The DNA of the CDR3 is TGTGCCAGCAGCTTGAGCGGATCAACTAATGAAAAACTGTTTTTT.

This clonotype occurred a few times. The chain has TRBV27 and TRBJ2-1; no definite D call. V was shortened by 1 base and J by 0 bases, with 7 bases between the two germline ends. Germline CDR1 is MNHEY and CDR2 is SMNVEV (reference sequence). The CDR3 has 15 residues. Here the CDR3 reads CASSLFPLSYNEQFF. CDR3 coding DNA: TGTGCCAGCAGTTTATTTCCCCTCTCCTACAATGAGCAGTTCTTC.